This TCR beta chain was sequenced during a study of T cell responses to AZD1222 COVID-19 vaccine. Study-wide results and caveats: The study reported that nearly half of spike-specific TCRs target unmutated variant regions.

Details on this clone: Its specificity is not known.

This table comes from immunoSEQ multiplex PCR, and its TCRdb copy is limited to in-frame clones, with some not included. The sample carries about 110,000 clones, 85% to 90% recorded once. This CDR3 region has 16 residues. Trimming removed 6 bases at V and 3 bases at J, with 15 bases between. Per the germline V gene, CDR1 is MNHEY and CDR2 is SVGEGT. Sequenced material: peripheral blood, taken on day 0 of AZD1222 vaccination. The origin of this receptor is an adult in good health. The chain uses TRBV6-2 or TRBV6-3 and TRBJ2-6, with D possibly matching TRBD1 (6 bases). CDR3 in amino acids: CASSRSQGVGANVLTF. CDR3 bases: TGTGCCAGCAGCCGTTCACAGGGAGTTGGGGCCAACGTCCTGACTTTC.